A selection of T cell receptor beta chains follows, all from one sample in a study of blood T cells in healthy people across ages. In TCRdb, the 5' RACE reads were re-called with MiXCR into one record per CDR3 protein. Here the sample spans roughly 1,700,000 distinct CDR3 sequences, 28% being singletons. The sample consisted of blood. The origin of the receptors is a woman aged 25 to 39 in good health. The CDR3 runs from the conserved cysteine through the conserved F or W. D genes are given only for firm matches. Size values are once, few and many counts, or a class for expanded clones, and some rows have none.

D gene	clone size	V gene	J gene	CDR3 protein	CDR3 DNA
TRBD1	many	TRBV9	TRBJ2-7	CASSVGTGPSYEQYF	TGTGCCAGCAGCGTGGGGACAGGACCATCCTACGAGCAGTACTTC
TRBD2	-	TRBV5-1	TRBJ2-2	CASRPSPSGANTGELFF	TGCGCCAGCAGACCCTCTCCTAGCGGAGCGAACACCGGGGAGCTGTTTTTT
-	-	TRBV5-1	TRBJ2-3	CTSSLASGDTQYF	TGCACCAGCAGCTTGGCCAGCGGAGACACGCAGTATTTT
TRBD2	few	TRBV28	TRBJ2-7	CASSFPQGGTYEQYF	TGTGCCAGCAGTTTCCCCCAGGGAGGGACCTACGAGCAGTACTTC
-	-	TRBV6-6	TRBJ1-1	CASNGGRGWSTEAFF	TGTGCCAGCAATGGAGGGAGGGGATGGAGCACTGAAGCTTTCTTT
TRBD2	few	TRBV7-2	TRBJ2-3	CASSTSSGGYDTQYF	TGTGCCAGCAGCACTTCTAGCGGGGGGTATGATACGCAGTATTTT
TRBD1	few	TRBV7-2	TRBJ1-2	CASSFTRGNYGYTF	TGTGCCAGCAGCTTTACCAGGGGGAACTATGGCTACACCTTC
-	once	TRBV7-9	TRBJ1-1	CASMGANTEAFF	TGTGCCAGCATGGGAGCGAACACTGAAGCTTTCTTT
-	-	TRBV28	TRBJ1-1	CASSIYRGAGDTEAFF	TGTGCCAGCAGCATTTATCGGGGGGCTGGGGACACTGAAGCTTTCTTT
-	-	TRBV4-1	TRBJ2-1	CASSPVGSSAGQFF	TGCGCCAGCAGCCCTGTCGGCTCCTCCGCCGGGCAGTTCTTC
-	-	TRBV20-1	TRBJ2-5	CSARFVLETQYF	TGCAGTGCTAGATTTGTCCTCGAGACCCAGTACTTC
-	many	TRBV7-2	TRBJ2-3	CASSFPVGTDTQYF	TGTGCCAGCAGCTTCCCAGTGGGCACAGATACGCAGTATTTT
-	-	TRBV29-1	TRBJ2-1	CSVRPLVGPEQFF	TGCAGCGTTCGGCCACTAGTGGGGCCTGAGCAGTTCTTC
TRBD2	few	TRBV7-2	TRBJ2-5	CASSSSGVAETQYF	TGTGCCAGCAGCTCTAGCGGGGTAGCAGAGACCCAGTACTTC
-	-	TRBV20-1	TRBJ2-3	CSARKGSTDTQYF	TGCAGTGCTAGGAAGGGGAGCACAGATACGCAGTATTTT